A selection of T cell receptor beta chains follows, all from one sample in a study of shared clonotypes between healthy human individuals. The assay was immunoSEQ multiplex PCR, and TCRdb's table has in-frame clones only and misses some. The table records about 480,000 clones, approximately 85% of them present only once. Specimen: PBMCs. The source of these receptors is a middle-aged woman in good health. Some clones in this sample may be carry-over from other donors' samples. Both conserved end residues are part of each CDR3. The order of the fields is clone size, J gene, V gene, D gene, CDR3 protein, CDR3 DNA. The D gene is left open where the match is weak. The size field is filled for only some rows; it gives once, few, many or a size class.

size: -
J: TRBJ2-7
V: TRBV15
D: -
CDR3: CATSRDSSAPNRVYEQYF
DNA: TGTGCCACCAGCAGAGATTCCTCCGCTCCCAATAGGGTATACGAGCAGTACTTC

size: -
J: TRBJ2-1
V: TRBV16
D: -
CDR3: CASSPRGPTYNEQFF
DNA: TGTGCCAGCAGCCCCCGCGGGCCTACATACAATGAGCAGTTCTTC

size: few
J: TRBJ2-7
V: TRBV28
D: TRBD2
CDR3: CASSLELAGLSYEQYF
DNA: TGTGCCAGCAGTTTAGAACTAGCGGGACTCTCCTACGAGCAGTACTTC

size: once
J: TRBJ2-7
V: TRBV2
D: -
CDR3: CASSLNRLASYEQYF
DNA: TGTGCCAGCAGCTTAAATCGGCTCGCCTCCTACGAGCAGTACTTC

size: -
J: TRBJ2-7
V: TRBV7-3
D: -
CDR3: CASSPGTYDSYEQYF
DNA: TGTGCCAGCAGCCCCGGGACTTACGACTCCTACGAGCAGTACTTC

size: -
J: TRBJ1-5
V: TRBV6-5
D: -
CDR3: CASSYSTVGQPQHF
DNA: TGTGCCAGCAGTTACTCGACGGTGGGACAGCCCCAGCATTTT

size: -
J: TRBJ2-7
V: TRBV14
D: -
CDR3: CASSQGGAQHSGQYF
DNA: TGTGCCAGCAGCCAAGGGGGAGCCCAACACAGTGGGCAGTACTTC

size: once
J: TRBJ2-1
V: TRBV5-1
D: TRBD2
CDR3: CASSAETSGGYNEQFF
DNA: TGCGCCAGCAGCGCGGAGACTAGCGGGGGCTACAATGAGCAGTTCTTC

size: -
J: TRBJ2-7
V: TRBV18
D: TRBD1
CDR3: CASSPDRNEQYF
DNA: TGTGCCAGCTCACCGGACAGGAATGAGCAGTACTTC

size: -
J: TRBJ1-6
V: TRBV18
D: -
CDR3: CASSPQTGPNSPLHF
DNA: TGTGCCAGCTCACCACAGACAGGCCCTAATTCACCCCTCCACTTT

size: -
J: TRBJ2-1
V: TRBV7-2
D: -
CDR3: CASSLFWPYNEQFF
DNA: TGTGCCAGCAGCTTATTCTGGCCCTACAATGAGCAGTTCTTC

size: -
J: TRBJ2-7
V: TRBV4-3
D: -
CDR3: CASSQDPGPGWVEQYF
DNA: TGCGCCAGCAGCCAAGATCCCGGGCCAGGTTGGGTGGAGCAGTACTTC

size: -
J: TRBJ2-7
V: TRBV11-2
D: -
CDR3: CASSLDSGQVYEQYF
DNA: TGTGCCAGCAGCTTAGATTCGGGCCAGGTCTACGAGCAGTACTTC

size: -
J: TRBJ2-1
V: TRBV11-3
D: -
CDR3: CASSRYGRVGSYNEQFF
DNA: TGTGCCAGCAGCCGTTACGGGCGGGTGGGCTCCTACAATGAGCAGTTCTTC

size: -
J: TRBJ1-3
V: TRBV11-3
D: -
CDR3: CASSSAGNSGNTIYF
DNA: TGTGCCAGCAGCTCTGCCGGGAACTCTGGAAACACCATATATTTT

size: -
J: TRBJ2-1
V: TRBV5-4
D: -
CDR3: CASKPSDGDNEQFF
DNA: TGTGCCAGCAAACCTAGCGACGGAGACAATGAGCAGTTCTTC

size: -
J: TRBJ2-1
V: TRBV11-2
D: -
CDR3: CASSLDQMGSSYNEQFF
DNA: TGTGCCAGCAGCTTAGATCAAATGGGGAGCTCCTACAATGAGCAGTTCTTC

size: once
J: TRBJ2-1
V: TRBV27
D: -
CDR3: CASRLVGALGNEQFF
DNA: TGTGCCAGCAGACTAGTTGGGGCATTGGGCAATGAGCAGTTCTTC

size: -
J: TRBJ1-2
V: TRBV28
D: -
CDR3: CASSSAPYGYTF
DNA: TGTGCCAGCAGTTCCGCCCCCTATGGCTACACCTTC

size: -
J: TRBJ2-7
V: TRBV6-1
D: -
CDR3: CASSYRSGGEQYF
DNA: TGTGCCAGCAGTTATAGGTCTGGGGGGGAGCAGTACTTC

size: -
J: TRBJ1-2
V: TRBV19
D: -
CDR3: CASTLTEKGWGYGYTF
DNA: TGTGCCAGTACCCTCACCGAAAAGGGATGGGGCTATGGCTACACCTTC

size: few
J: TRBJ2-2
V: TRBV2
D: -
CDR3: CASTLTHGGELFF
DNA: TGTGCCAGCACCCTAACTCATGGCGGGGAGCTGTTTTTT

size: -
J: TRBJ2-5
V: TRBV5-1
D: TRBD1
CDR3: CASSYAGTGEETQYF
DNA: TGCGCCAGCAGTTATGCCGGGACAGGGGAAGAGACCCAGTACTTC

size: -
J: TRBJ2-5
V: TRBV5-8
D: -
CDR3: CASSRRANQETQYF
DNA: TGTGCCAGCAGCCGCCGAGCGAACCAAGAGACCCAGTACTTC

size: -
J: TRBJ2-1
V: TRBV11-1
D: -
CDR3: CASSPHYNEQFF
DNA: TGTGCCAGCAGCCCTCACTACAATGAGCAGTTCTTC

size: once
J: TRBJ2-1
V: TRBV19
D: -
CDR3: CASSIGGQSYNEQFF
DNA: TGTGCCAGTAGTATCGGGGGGCAGTCCTACAATGAGCAGTTCTTC

size: once
J: TRBJ2-1
V: TRBV30
D: TRBD1
CDR3: CAQNRDRGSNEQFF
DNA: TGTGCCCAGAACCGGGACAGGGGGTCCAATGAGCAGTTCTTC

size: -
J: TRBJ2-7
V: TRBV30
D: -
CDR3: CAWSVKRGSYEQYF
DNA: TGTGCCTGGAGTGTAAAGAGGGGGTCCTACGAGCAGTACTTC

size: -
J: TRBJ1-2
V: TRBV18
D: TRBD1
CDR3: CASSLRQGANFYGYTF
DNA: TGTGCCAGCTCACTCAGACAGGGGGCGAATTTCTATGGCTACACCTTC

size: -
J: TRBJ2-2
V: TRBV4-2
D: TRBD1
CDR3: CASSPVGGASHGELFF
DNA: TGTGCCAGCAGCCCAGTAGGGGGCGCAAGCCACGGGGAGCTGTTTTTT

size: -
J: TRBJ2-7
V: TRBV30
D: TRBD2
CDR3: CAWSVRASGDPRYEQYF
DNA: TGTGCCTGGAGTGTACGGGCTAGCGGGGACCCCCGTTACGAGCAGTACTTC

size: -
J: TRBJ2-7
V: TRBV6-1
D: TRBD2
CDR3: CASSELGDYPYEQYF
DNA: TGTGCCAGCAGTGAATTGGGGGACTACCCCTACGAGCAGTACTTC

size: -
J: TRBJ2-7
V: TRBV7-8
D: -
CDR3: CASSSSGALYEQYF
DNA: TGTGCCAGCAGCAGTTCCGGGGCCCTCTACGAGCAGTACTTC

size: -
J: TRBJ2-3
V: TRBV27
D: TRBD1
CDR3: CASSAGTGSYTDTQYF
DNA: TGTGCCAGCAGTGCCGGGACAGGGTCCTACACAGATACGCAGTATTTT

size: medium-sized
J: TRBJ1-5
V: TRBV29-1
D: -
CDR3: CSVATDISNQPQHF
DNA: TGCAGCGTAGCCACGGACATTAGCAATCAGCCCCAGCATTTT

size: -
J: TRBJ2-7
V: TRBV7-2
D: TRBD2
CDR3: CASSSRLAGGLSYEQYF
DNA: TGTGCCAGCAGCTCCCGACTAGCGGGAGGGTTATCCTACGAGCAGTACTTC

size: few
J: TRBJ2-2
V: TRBV5-1
D: -
CDR3: CASSQVPSGELFF
DNA: TGCGCCAGCAGCCAGGTTCCGTCCGGGGAGCTGTTTTTT

size: once
J: TRBJ2-7
V: TRBV6-5
D: -
CDR3: CASSSALNRVSYEQYF
DNA: TGTGCCAGCAGTTCCGCCCTGAACAGGGTGTCCTACGAGCAGTACTTC

size: -
J: TRBJ1-2
V: TRBV5-5
D: -
CDR3: CASSLGAAAGYGYTF
DNA: TGTGCCAGCAGCTTGGGGGCGGCAGCTGGCTATGGCTACACCTTC

size: -
J: TRBJ1-5
V: TRBV9
D: -
CDR3: CASSPQLTRGQGRNQPQHF
DNA: TGTGCCAGCAGCCCCCAACTAACCCGAGGGCAGGGTCGCAATCAGCCCCAGCATTTT

size: -
J: TRBJ2-7
V: TRBV4-2
D: TRBD1
CDR3: CASSQYRGASYEQYF
DNA: TGTGCCAGCAGCCAGTACAGGGGGGCCTCCTACGAGCAGTACTTC

size: -
J: TRBJ2-7
V: TRBV7-8
D: -
CDR3: CASSWETSVSYEQYF
DNA: TGTGCCAGCAGCTGGGAGACTAGTGTCTCCTACGAGCAGTACTTC

size: -
J: TRBJ2-3
V: TRBV11-3
D: -
CDR3: CASSSGLSSDTQYF
DNA: TGTGCCAGCAGCTCGGGTTTGAGTTCAGATACGCAGTATTTT

size: -
J: TRBJ1-1
V: TRBV29-1
D: -
CDR3: CSVGMNTEAFF
DNA: TGCAGCGTTGGAATGAACACTGAAGCTTTCTTT

size: once
J: TRBJ2-3
V: TRBV7-9
D: TRBD2
CDR3: CASSPLQGPGGRDTQYF
DNA: TGTGCCAGCAGCCCGCTACAGGGACCGGGAGGGAGAGATACGCAGTATTTT

size: -
J: TRBJ2-2
V: TRBV5-4
D: TRBD2
CDR3: CASSLRTSGNTGELFF
DNA: TGTGCCAGCAGCCTTCGGACTAGCGGTAACACCGGGGAGCTGTTTTTT

size: -
J: TRBJ2-5
V: TRBV28
D: TRBD2
CDR3: CASSLNRGLAGVAQYF
DNA: TGTGCCAGCAGTTTAAATAGAGGACTAGCGGGAGTGGCCCAGTACTTC

size: -
J: TRBJ2-7
V: TRBV4-3
D: -
CDR3: CASSQDEWRYEQYF
DNA: TGCGCCAGCAGCCAAGATGAGTGGCGGTACGAGCAGTACTTC

size: -
J: TRBJ1-2
V: TRBV11-2
D: -
CDR3: CASSLDRGAGGYTF
DNA: TGTGCCAGCAGCTTAGATCGGGGGGCAGGTGGCTACACCTTC

size: -
J: TRBJ2-1
V: TRBV30
D: TRBD2
CDR3: CAWSLSGSSGEQFF
DNA: TGTGCCTGGAGCCTTAGCGGGAGTTCAGGAGAGCAGTTCTTC

size: -
J: TRBJ1-2
V: TRBV7-8
D: -
CDR3: CASSLQSPLIYGYTF
DNA: TGTGCCAGCAGCCTACAGAGCCCACTGATCTATGGCTACACCTTC

size: -
J: TRBJ1-2
V: TRBV18
D: -
CDR3: CASSPPGGDYGYTF
DNA: TGTGCCAGCTCACCACCAGGGGGAGACTATGGCTACACCTTC

size: -
J: TRBJ2-7
V: TRBV30
D: TRBD2
CDR3: CAWNVGGDEQYF
DNA: TGTGCCTGGAATGTGGGGGGGGACGAGCAGTACTTC

size: once
J: TRBJ2-5
V: TRBV5-1
D: TRBD2
CDR3: CASSSGLAGEQETQYF
DNA: TGCGCCAGCAGCTCGGGACTAGCGGGAGAGCAAGAGACCCAGTACTTC

size: many
J: TRBJ1-5
V: TRBV28
D: -
CDR3: CASRQQGRGDQPQHF
DNA: TGTGCCAGCAGACAACAGGGAAGGGGGGATCAGCCCCAGCATTTT